This record covers a single T cell receptor beta chain. No antigen is known for it. V was cut by 1 base and J by 2 bases, with 10 bases left in between. Per germline, CDR1 SGHTA and CDR2 FQGTGA. The CDR3 runs 15 residues. The source of the sample is a study of cytomegalovirus exposure and HLA in healthy donors. Turning to the study itself: Most donors, 70% to 85% of a few hundred genotyped, fell in the Caucasian-associated ancestry cluster. Findings of the study overall: When analyzed later, the rates of TCR association showed variation by HLA locus, with DRB1 the most and HLA-C the fewest. Most likely, a cluster of highly shared sequence variants arose as a sequencing artifact.

PCR used 60 Vbeta primers and 13 Jbeta primers. Some clones are missing from TCRdb's copy, which holds only in-frame ones; the method was immunoSEQ multiplex PCR. The data contain 100,000 to 150,000 clones, over 60% of them singletons. Sequencing was done on a sample of PBMCs. This chain links TRBV7-3 with TRBJ2-3; possibly TRBD2 for D (6 bases). This TCR was sampled from an older woman in good health and CMV-seropositive. The CDR3 bases are TGTGCCAGCAGCTTAATGACGGGGGTCACAGATACGCAGTATTTT. It translates to CASSLMTGVTDTQYF.